One and the same sample provided the 30 T cell receptor beta chains below, sequenced in a study of blood T cell repertoires in COVID-19. Here immunoSEQ multiplex PCR was the method, and the copy in TCRdb shows in-frame clones only, minus some. In the table there are 340,000 or so clones, about nine tenths of which are singletons. Sequenced: peripheral blood. These receptors all stem from a man aged 50 to 60 with active or convalescent COVID-19.

This sequence joins TRBV6-5 and TRBJ1-1; TRBD1 matches 7 bases. V lost 7 bases to trimming and J lost 1 base; unmatched junction nucleotides: 6. Germline V gene sequence: CDR1 MNHEY, CDR2 SVGAGI. The CDR3 is 14 residues long. DNA for the CDR3: TGTGCCAGCAATCCAGGGGGTCGGAACACTGAAGCTTTCTTT. Its translation: CASNPGGRNTEAFF.

DNA for the CDR3: TGTGCCAGCAGCCCCTCCTCTGGAAACACCATATATTTT. Translation gives CASSPSSGNTIYF. V gene TRBV4-2 combines with J gene TRBJ1-3; no definite D call. The germline V and J ends were trimmed by 4 bases and 0 bases, with 4 bases remaining between them. CDR1 LGHNA and CDR2 YNFKEQ come from the germline V gene. The CDR3 spans 13 residues.

Concerning this clone itself: In the same sample, other DNA sequences code for this CDR3. This chain joins TRBV6-6 and TRBJ1-2; D is unclear. The germline CDR1 and CDR2 sequences are MNHNY and SVGAGI (reference sequence). The length of the CDR3 is 13 residues. Trimming pared 5 bases from V and 0 bases from J, leaving 7 bases between. The CDR3 sequence: CASSPGSNYGYTF. Here the CDR3 DNA reads TGTGCCAGCAGTCCGGGGTCTAACTATGGCTACACCTTC.

The count of this clone is one. The J gene is TRBJ2-5, the V gene TRBV19; D not certain. The germline V gene encodes CDR1 LNHDA and CDR2 SQIVND (reference sequence). The CDR3 spans 16 residues. V shed 1 base and J shed 0 bases, with 12 bases lying between them. The CDR3 bases are TGTGCCAGTAGTATAGGGCAGGCGATGTACCAAGAGACCCAGTACTTC. Its protein is CASSIGQAMYQETQYF.

The V and J genes are TRBV18 and TRBJ1-1; perhaps TRBD1 as D (6 bases). This CDR3 is built from 12 residues. Trimming pared 6 bases from V and 8 bases from J, leaving 13 bases between. CDR1 is KGHSH and CDR2 is LQKENI in the germline V gene. The CDR3 DNA is TGTGCCAGCTCCCCAGGGGCTGTGGAAGCTTTCTTT. This codes for CASSPGAVEAFF.

The genes are TRBV28 and TRBJ1-6, with D perhaps TRBD1 (6 bases). The germline V gene has CDR1 MDHEN and CDR2 SYDVKM. Trimming left V 11 bases short and J 6 bases short, with 14 bases between. The CDR3 extends over 13 amino acids. CDR3 sequence: CAGGGGRNSPLHF. CDR3 in DNA: TGTGCCGGGGGTGGGGGCCGTAATTCACCCCTCCACTTT.

In the case of this clone: Other DNA sequences of this sample code for an identical CDR3. The CDR3 DNA follows: TGTGCCAGCAGCGTAGGGCCAACAGATACGCAGTATTTT. Translating it yields CASSVGPTDTQYF. The chain uses TRBV9 and TRBJ2-3, with D hard to call. Per the germline V gene, CDR1 is SGDLS and CDR2 is YYNGEE. The CDR3 sequence is 13 residues long. V was clipped by 0 bases and J by 3 bases, with 5 bases between them.

This chain uses TRBV5-1 with TRBJ2-3, with 8 bases fitting TRBD1. Germline CDR1 is SGHRS and CDR2 is YFSETQ. The CDR3 runs to 14 residues. Unmatched junction bases numbered 6, after V lost 1 base and J lost 8 bases. As DNA, the CDR3 is TGCGCCAGCAGCTTGATGGACAGGGAGAGTACGCAGTATTTT. Amino acids: CASSLMDRESTQYF. Complete variable domain (other parts from reference TRBV5-1 and TRBJ2-3): KAGVTQTPRYLIKTRGQQVTLSCSPISGHRSVSWYQQTPGQGLQFLFEYFSETQRNKGNFPGRFSGRQFSNSRSEMNVSTLELGDSALYLCASSLMDRESTQYFGPGTRLTVL.

The V and J genes are TRBV5-1 and TRBJ1-4; D possibly corresponds to TRBD1 (6 bases). V lost 4 bases to trimming and J lost 5 bases, with 15 bases between them. This CDR3 region has 15 residues. Germline CDR1 SGHRS, CDR2 YFSETQ. The chain's CDR3 is CASSQRQAINEKLFF. CDR3 nucleotide sequence: TGCGCCAGCAGCCAAAGACAGGCGATAAATGAAAAACTGTTTTTT.

The chain carries TRBV28 and TRBJ1-2, with D perhaps matching TRBD1 (5 bases). The CDR3 totals 11 residues. V lost 6 bases and J 7 bases, leaving 9 bases between the germline ends. Germline V gene sequence: CDR1 MDHEN, CDR2 SYDVKM. The DNA of the CDR3 is TGTGCCAGCAGCCCAGGGTTTGGCTACACCTTC. This sequence encodes CASSPGFGYTF.

The gene calls are TRBV2 and TRBJ2-5, with D perhaps matching TRBD1 (6 bases). Germline values: CDR1 SNHLY, CDR2 FYNNEI. The CDR3 has 14 amino acids. Trimming left V 3 bases short and J 4 bases short, with 12 bases between. The CDR3 here is CASSERQARETQYF. The DNA for the CDR3 is TGTGCCAGCAGTGAGAGACAGGCCCGAGAGACCCAGTACTTC.

The V and J genes are TRBV6-4 and TRBJ1-2, with D tentatively TRBD1 (6 bases). The V end lost 6 bases, the J end lost 3 bases, and 14 bases lay between the germline ends. The CDR3 length is 14 residues. Germline CDR1 reads MRHNA; CDR2 reads SNTAGT. The CDR3 sequence: CASSPLRTDYGYTF. In nucleotides, the CDR3 is TGTGCCAGCAGCCCACTGAGGACAGACTATGGCTACACCTTC.

The chain uses TRBV5-6 and TRBJ1-2; 8 positions agree with TRBD1. Germline CDR1 is SGHDT and CDR2 is YYEEEE. With 4 bases clipped from V and 2 bases from J, the junction kept 10 bases outside the gene matches. The CDR3 sequence is 16 residues long. CDR3: CASSERLDRANYGYTF. The CDR3 DNA sequence: TGTGCCAGCAGCGAGAGATTGGACAGGGCAAACTATGGCTACACCTTC.

A single count supports this clone. Written as DNA, the CDR3 is TGTGCCAGCAGTCCACTGGACAGTTTGACGAAACTGTTTTTT. Amino acids: CASSPLDSLTKLFF. V and J are TRBV6-5 and TRBJ1-4, with a weak D call TRBD1 (6 bases). CDR1 and CDR2 (germline): MNHEY, SVGAGI. CDR3 length: 14 amino acids. V gave up 5 bases and J gave up 11 bases, with 18 bases separating them.

The V gene is TRBV5-1, the J gene TRBJ1-3; the match to TRBD1 covers 11 bases. Trimming at V came to 4 bases and at J to 3 bases, leaving 9 bases not matched to a gene. There are 17 residues in the CDR3. Germline-derived CDR1 and CDR2 are SGHRS and YFSETQ. CDR3 amino acids: CASSAGQGGTFGNTIYF. CDR3 sequence (DNA): TGCGCCAGCAGCGCGGGACAGGGGGGAACTTTTGGAAACACCATATATTTT. The variable domain in full, with the rest retrieved from reference TRBV5-1 and TRBJ1-3, is KAGVTQTPRYLIKTRGQQVTLSCSPISGHRSVSWYQQTPGQGLQFLFEYFSETQRNKGNFPGRFSGRQFSNSRSEMNVSTLELGDSALYLCASSAGQGGTFGNTIYFGEGSWLTVV.

The gene calls are TRBV18 and TRBJ1-2; 8 bases map to TRBD1. From germline, CDR1 is KGHSH and CDR2 LQKENI. This CDR3 has 13 residues. With 7 bases clipped from V and 4 bases from J, the junction kept 5 bases outside the gene matches. The CDR3 DNA follows: TGTGCCAGCTGCCTCGACAGGGGCTATGGCTACACCTTC. It specifies CASCLDRGYGYTF.

The chain uses TRBV27 and TRBJ2-5; TRBD1 agrees at 7 bases. Germline loops: CDR1 MNHEY, CDR2 SMNVEV (reference sequence). The trim removed 4 bases at V and 4 bases at J, leaving 0 bases unmatched. The CDR3 loop spans 12 amino acids. The CDR3 nucleotides read TGTGCCAGCAGTTGGGACAGAGAGACCCAGTACTTC. Translating it yields CASSWDRETQYF.

The chain has TRBV12-3 or TRBV12-4 and TRBJ2-7, with a possible D match to TRBD2 (5 bases). CDR3 length equals 13 residues. V lost 3 bases to trimming and J lost 2 bases, with 8 bases between them. The CDR3 DNA reads TGTGCCAGCAGTTTGCCCGGGGCCTACGAGCAGTACTTC. It specifies CASSLPGAYEQYF.

This clone was seen once. The genes are TRBV18 and TRBJ2-3, with D uncertain. This CDR3 is built from 17 residues. Per germline, CDR1 KGHSH and CDR2 LQKENI. Trimming cost V 5 bases and J 0 bases, with 18 bases left between them. The CDR3 nucleotides read TGTGCCAGCTCAAAAGTCTCAATCTCCGGGAGCACAGATACGCAGTATTTT. Translated: CASSKVSISGSTDTQYF.

The chain joins TRBV9 to TRBJ1-5, with a possible D match to TRBD1 (5 bases). Trimming removed 9 bases from V and 1 base from J, with 17 bases in between. The germline CDR1 and CDR2 sequences are SGDLS and YYNGEE. The CDR3 consists of 15 residues. CDR3 nucleotide sequence: TGTGCCACCCGGGTTCGGGGGATGAGCAATCAGCCCCAGCATTTT. Residues: CATRVRGMSNQPQHF.

V and J are TRBV30 and TRBJ1-1; 8 bases line up with TRBD1. Per germline, CDR1 GTSNPN and CDR2 SVGIG (reference sequence). Trimming took 3 bases from V and 14 from J; bases not matched to a gene: 11. This CDR3 spans 12 amino acids. The CDR3: CAWRGLGQGVFF. DNA for the CDR3: TGTGCCTGGAGGGGGCTCGGACAGGGCGTATTCTTT.

This chain connects TRBV29-1 to TRBJ2-6; TRBD2 is a possible D gene (6 bases). Germline V CDR1 and CDR2: SQVTM, ANQGSEA. The germline V and J ends were trimmed by 4 bases and 3 bases, with 7 bases remaining between them. This CDR3 is 13 amino acids long. CDR3 protein: CSVAGSGANVLTF. The CDR3, as DNA: TGCAGCGTTGCCGGGAGTGGGGCCAACGTCCTGACTTTC.

This CDR3 reads CASTKTTGAVRGYTF. CDR3 coding DNA: TGTGCCAGCACCAAGACGACAGGGGCCGTTCGGGGCTACACCTTC. V and J are TRBV6-5 and TRBJ1-2; 8 bases agree with TRBD1. Trimming cost V 7 bases and J 8 bases; bases outside gene matches: 15. Germline CDR1 MNHEY, CDR2 SVGAGI. The CDR3 runs 15 residues.

The chain carries TRBV28 and TRBJ2-7, with 11 bases matching TRBD1. V gave up 6 bases and J gave up 2 bases; unmatched junction bases: 3. This CDR3 is 14 amino acids long. Looked up from germline, CDR1 is MDHEN and CDR2 is SYDVKM. The CDR3 protein is CASRPGQGAYEQYF. The CDR3, as DNA: TGTGCCAGCAGACCGGGACAGGGGGCCTACGAGCAGTACTTC.

This clone appeared once. The chain recombines TRBV24-1 with TRBJ2-3; D might be TRBD1 (6 bases). V lost 3 bases, J lost 2 bases, and 17 bases lay in between. Germline V CDR1 and CDR2: KGHDR, SFDVKD. This CDR3 is built from 17 residues. The CDR3 coding sequence is TGTGCCACCAGTGATCCCCGGGGCAGGGGAAACACAGATACGCAGTATTTT. It codes for CATSDPRGRGNTDTQYF.

CDR3 nucleotide sequence: TGTGCCAGCTCACCACTGGCGACGGGGACTACCTACGAGCAGTACTTC. Its translation: CASSPLATGTTYEQYF. The V and J genes are TRBV18 and TRBJ2-7; 7 bases map to TRBD2. Germline V CDR1 and CDR2: KGHSH, LQKENI. CDR3 length equals 16 residues. V was clipped by 1 base and J by 2 bases; unmatched bases: 8. Based on the CDR3 plus reference TRBV18 and TRBJ2-7, the full variable domain is NAGVMQNPRHLVRRRGQEARLRCSPMKGHSHVYWYRQLPEEGLKFMVYLQKENIIDESGMPKERFSAEFPKEGPSILRIQQVVRGDSAAYFCASSPLATGTTYEQYFGPGTRLTVT.

The chain has TRBV7-8 and TRBJ1-2; D not certain. V gave up 5 bases and J gave up 8 bases, with 12 bases separating them. In germline, CDR1 is SGHVS, CDR2 FQNEAQ. This CDR3 contains 12 residues. The CDR3 here is CASSANREGYTF. The CDR3 DNA reads as TGTGCCAGCAGCGCCAACCGGGAGGGCTACACCTTC. Using reference TRBV7-8 and TRBJ1-2 for the parts outside the CDR3, the full variable domain is GAGVSQSPRYKVAKRGQDVALRCDPISGHVSLFWYQQALGQGPEFLTYFQNEAQLDKSGLPSDRFFAERPEGSVSTLKIQRTQQEDSAVYLCASSANREGYTFGSGTRLTVV.

V gene TRBV5-1 combines with J gene TRBJ1-4; TRBD1 is a possible D gene (5 bases). The CDR3 runs 15 residues. Germline lookup yields CDR1 SGHRS and CDR2 YFSETQ. The V end was cut by 0 bases, the J end by 7 bases, with 13 bases between. The CDR3: CASSLEGVRAEKLFF. The CDR3 DNA is TGCGCCAGCAGCTTGGAAGGGGTCAGGGCTGAAAAACTGTTTTTT.

The gene calls are TRBV3-1 (or the pseudogene TRBV3-2) and TRBJ1-6; unclear D gene. The CDR3 covers 17 residues. Germline CDR1 LGHDT, CDR2 YNNKEL (reference sequence). Trimming cost V 3 bases and J 4 bases, with 16 bases left between them. For the CDR3, the DNA is TGTGCCAGCAGCCACGGAAAACGGGGTACTTATAATTCACCCCTCCACTTT. It codes for CASSHGKRGTYNSPLHF.

This chain connects TRBV9 to TRBJ2-5; perhaps TRBD2 as D (5 bases). The CDR3 has 14 residues. CDR1 SGDLS and CDR2 YYNGEE come from the germline V gene. The V end lost 6 bases, the J end lost 2 bases, and 14 bases lay between the germline ends. CDR3 protein: CASTPSNVQETQYF. CDR3 bases: TGTGCCAGCACCCCTAGCAACGTACAAGAGACCCAGTACTTC.